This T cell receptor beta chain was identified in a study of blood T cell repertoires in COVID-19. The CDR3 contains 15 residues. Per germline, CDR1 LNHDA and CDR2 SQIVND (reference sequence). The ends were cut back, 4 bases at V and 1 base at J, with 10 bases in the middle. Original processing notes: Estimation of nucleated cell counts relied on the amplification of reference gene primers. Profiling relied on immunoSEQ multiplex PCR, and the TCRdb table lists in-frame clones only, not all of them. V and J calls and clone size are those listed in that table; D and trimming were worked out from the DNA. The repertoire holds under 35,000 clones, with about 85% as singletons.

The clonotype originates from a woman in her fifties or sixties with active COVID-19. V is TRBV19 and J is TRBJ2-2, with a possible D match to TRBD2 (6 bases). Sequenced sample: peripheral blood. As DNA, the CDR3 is TGTGCCAGTAGTACCGGGACTGTGAACACCGGGGAGCTGTTTTTT. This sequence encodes CASSTGTVNTGELFF.